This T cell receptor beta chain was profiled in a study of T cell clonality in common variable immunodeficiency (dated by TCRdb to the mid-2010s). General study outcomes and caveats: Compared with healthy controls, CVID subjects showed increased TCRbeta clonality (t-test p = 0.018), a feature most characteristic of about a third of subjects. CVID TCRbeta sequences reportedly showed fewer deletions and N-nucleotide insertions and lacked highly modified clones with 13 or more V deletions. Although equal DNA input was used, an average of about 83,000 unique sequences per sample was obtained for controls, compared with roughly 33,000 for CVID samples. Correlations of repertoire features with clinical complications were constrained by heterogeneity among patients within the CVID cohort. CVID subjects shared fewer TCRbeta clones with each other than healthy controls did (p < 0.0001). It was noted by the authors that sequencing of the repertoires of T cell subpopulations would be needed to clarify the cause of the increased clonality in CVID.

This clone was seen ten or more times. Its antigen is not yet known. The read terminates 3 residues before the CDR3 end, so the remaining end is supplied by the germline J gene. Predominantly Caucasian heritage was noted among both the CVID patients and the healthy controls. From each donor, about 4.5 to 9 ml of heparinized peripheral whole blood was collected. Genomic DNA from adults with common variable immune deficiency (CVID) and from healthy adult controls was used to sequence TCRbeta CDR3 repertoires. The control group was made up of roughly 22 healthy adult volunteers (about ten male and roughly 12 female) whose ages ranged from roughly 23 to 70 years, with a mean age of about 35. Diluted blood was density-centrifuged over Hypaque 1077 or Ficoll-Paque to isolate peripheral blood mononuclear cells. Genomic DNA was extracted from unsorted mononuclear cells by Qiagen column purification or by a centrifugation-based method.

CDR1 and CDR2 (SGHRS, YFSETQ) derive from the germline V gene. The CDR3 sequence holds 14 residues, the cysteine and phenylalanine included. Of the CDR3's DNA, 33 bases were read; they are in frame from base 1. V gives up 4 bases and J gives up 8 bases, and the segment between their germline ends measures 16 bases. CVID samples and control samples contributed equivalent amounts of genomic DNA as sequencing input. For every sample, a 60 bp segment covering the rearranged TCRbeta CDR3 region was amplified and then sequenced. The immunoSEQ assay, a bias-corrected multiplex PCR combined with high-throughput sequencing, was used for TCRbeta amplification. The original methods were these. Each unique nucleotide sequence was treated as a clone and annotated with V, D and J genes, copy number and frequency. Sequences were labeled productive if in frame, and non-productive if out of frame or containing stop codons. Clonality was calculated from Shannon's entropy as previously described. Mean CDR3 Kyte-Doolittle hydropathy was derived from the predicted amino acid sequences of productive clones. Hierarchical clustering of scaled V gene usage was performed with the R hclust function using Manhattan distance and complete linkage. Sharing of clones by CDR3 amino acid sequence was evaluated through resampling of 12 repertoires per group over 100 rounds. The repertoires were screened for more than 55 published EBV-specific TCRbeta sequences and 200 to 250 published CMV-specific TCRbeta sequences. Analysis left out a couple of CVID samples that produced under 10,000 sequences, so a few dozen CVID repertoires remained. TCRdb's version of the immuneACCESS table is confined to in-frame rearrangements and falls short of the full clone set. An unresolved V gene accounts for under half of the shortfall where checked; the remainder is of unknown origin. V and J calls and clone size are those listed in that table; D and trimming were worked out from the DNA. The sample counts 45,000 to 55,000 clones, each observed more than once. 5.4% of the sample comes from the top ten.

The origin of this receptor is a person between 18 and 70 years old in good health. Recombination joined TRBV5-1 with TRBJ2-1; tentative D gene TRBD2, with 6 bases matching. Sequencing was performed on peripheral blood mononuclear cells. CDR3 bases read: TGCGCCAGCAGCGTCGGAACGCCGGGGGATGAG. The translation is CASSVGTPGDE. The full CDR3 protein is CASSVGTPGDEQFF.